Here is one T cell receptor (beta chain) with its context. This clonotype appeared many times. Its cognate antigen has yet to be identified. Base qualities are missing; no much larger clone stands one base away. This specimen comes from a study of early T cells in non-severe SARS-CoV-2 infection (dated by TCRdb to the early 2020s). For the wider study: Bulk RNA from unsorted whole blood was used for TCR sequencing, so alpha and beta chains could not be paired.

Set within a cohort of healthcare workers in London, UK, this nested case-control study involved weekly PCR testing of nasopharyngeal swabs along with blood sampling. Between 23 and 31 March 2020, the week of the UK lockdown, healthcare workers were enrolled and then followed up weekly for as long as 16 weeks. The method behind the library was 5' RACE. The instrument given in TCRdb is NextSeq 500. In the TCR library protocol, unique molecular identifiers were attached to individual cDNA molecules to correct for PCR bias and sequencing error. Sequencing covered both TCR alpha and beta chains, and within each sample the abundances of alpha and beta sequences were tightly co-correlated. The paper's data handling went like this. V gene, J gene and CDR3 annotation of TCR sequences was performed with Decombinator V4. Expanded TCRs were defined as changing significantly between any two time points under a Poisson model with p below 0.0001. TCR abundances were normalised to the total number of TCRs sequenced per sample and were expressed as counts per million. VDJdb, accessed 1 November 2021, was searched for CMV, EBV and SARS-CoV-2 annotated TCRs, with TCRs annotated for multiple antigens excluded. The public reads were run again by TCRdb, first through fastp at Q25 and then through MiXCR, and only productive beta chains were kept. Rows are unified per CDR3 protein, each entry keeping the most common DNA and genes. TCRdb, not the authors, supplied the V and J calls. Recorded for this sample are tens of thousands of distinct CDR3 sequences; more than 7.5% of them occurred a single time. Approximately 3.6% of the sample is taken by the ten largest.

General study outcomes and caveats: Matching against VDJdb was skewed toward anti-spike CD8 responses, likely underestimated virus-specific expansions, and missed private and CD4 specificities.

This TCR derives from an adult who was a healthcare worker with PCR-confirmed SARS-CoV-2 infection or an uninfected control (not recorded which). The specimen was whole blood.

The bases read TGTGCCAGCAGTATGACTAGAAAGAGCTCCTACGAGCAGTACTTC. Its protein product is CASSMTRKSSYEQYF. Here the chain combines TRBV12-3 or TRBV12-4 and TRBJ2-7; TRBD2 is possibly the D segment (6 matching bases). The junction carries 14 bases between V and J, which are trimmed by 5 bases and 0 bases respectively. The CDR3, cysteine through phenylalanine, is 15 amino acids long. Of all the DNA, just the CDR3 is kept, 45 bases in frame from base 1.